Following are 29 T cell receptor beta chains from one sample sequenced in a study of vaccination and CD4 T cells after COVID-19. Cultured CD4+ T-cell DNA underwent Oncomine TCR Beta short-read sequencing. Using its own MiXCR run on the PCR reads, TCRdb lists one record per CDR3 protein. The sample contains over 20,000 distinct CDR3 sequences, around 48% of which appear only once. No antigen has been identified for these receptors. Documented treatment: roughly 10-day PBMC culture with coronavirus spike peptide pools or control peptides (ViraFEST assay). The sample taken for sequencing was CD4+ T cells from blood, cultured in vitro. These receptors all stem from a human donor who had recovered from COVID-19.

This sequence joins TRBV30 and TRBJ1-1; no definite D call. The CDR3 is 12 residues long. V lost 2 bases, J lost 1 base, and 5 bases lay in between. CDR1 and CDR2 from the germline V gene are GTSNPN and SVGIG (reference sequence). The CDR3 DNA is TGTGCCTGGAGTCCGGGGAACACTGAAGCTTTCTTT. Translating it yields CAWSPGNTEAFF.

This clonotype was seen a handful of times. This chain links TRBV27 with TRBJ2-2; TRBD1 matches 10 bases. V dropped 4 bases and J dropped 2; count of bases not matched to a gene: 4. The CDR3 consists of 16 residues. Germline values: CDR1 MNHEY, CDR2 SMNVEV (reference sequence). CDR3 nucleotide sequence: TGTGCCAGCAGTTACGGGACAGGGGCCAACACCGGGGAGCTGTTTTTT. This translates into CASSYGTGANTGELFF.

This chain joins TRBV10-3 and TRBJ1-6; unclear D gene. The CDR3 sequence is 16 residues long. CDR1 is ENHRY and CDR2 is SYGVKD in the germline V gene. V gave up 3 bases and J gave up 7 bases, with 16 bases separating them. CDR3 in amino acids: CAISEYPDLRNSPLHF. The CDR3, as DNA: TGTGCCATCAGTGAATACCCAGACCTGCGCAATTCACCCCTCCACTTT.

In DNA, the CDR3 is TGTGCCAGCTCACCCCGGGGACAGGAAGAGACCCAGTACTTC. Translated: CASSPRGQEETQYF. This chain connects TRBV18 to TRBJ2-5; 8 nucleotides agree with TRBD1. The V gene's germline CDR1 is KGHSH and CDR2 LQKENI. Trimming took 3 bases from V and 3 from J; bases not matched to a gene: 3. This CDR3 contains 14 residues.

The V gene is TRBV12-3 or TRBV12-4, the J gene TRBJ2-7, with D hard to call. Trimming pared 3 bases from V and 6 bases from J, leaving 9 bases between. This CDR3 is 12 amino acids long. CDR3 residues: CASSFGYVEQYF. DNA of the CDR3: TGTGCCAGCAGTTTTGGTTACGTCGAGCAGTACTTC.

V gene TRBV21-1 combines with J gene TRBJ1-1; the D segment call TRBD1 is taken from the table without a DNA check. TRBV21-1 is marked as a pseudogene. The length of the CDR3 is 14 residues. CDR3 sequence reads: CASSPRTANTEAFF. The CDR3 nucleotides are TGTGCCAGCAGCCCCCGGACGGCGAACACTGAAGCTTTCTTT.

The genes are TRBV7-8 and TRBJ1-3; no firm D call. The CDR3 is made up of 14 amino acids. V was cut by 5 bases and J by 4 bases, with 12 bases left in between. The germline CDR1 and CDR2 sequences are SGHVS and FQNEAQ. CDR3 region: CASSEPSGGNTIYF. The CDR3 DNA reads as TGTGCCAGCAGCGAGCCCAGTGGCGGAAACACCATATATTTT.

The chain's CDR3 is CSAPLAKSYEQYF. CDR3 coding DNA: TGCAGTGCTCCTTTAGCGAAATCCTACGAGCAGTACTTC. The V gene is TRBV20-1, the J gene TRBJ2-7, with a tentative D call TRBD2 (5 bases). The CDR3 is 13 amino acids. Germline V CDR1 and CDR2: DFQATT, SNEGSKA (reference sequence). The V end was cut by 5 bases, the J end by 1 base, with 12 bases between.

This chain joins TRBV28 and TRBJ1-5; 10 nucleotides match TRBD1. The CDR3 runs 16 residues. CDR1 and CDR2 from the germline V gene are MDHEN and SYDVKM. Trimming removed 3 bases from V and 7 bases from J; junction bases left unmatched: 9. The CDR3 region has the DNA TGTGCCAGCAGTTTCGATGCGGACAGGGGGGACCAGCCCCAGCATTTT. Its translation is CASSFDADRGDQPQHF.

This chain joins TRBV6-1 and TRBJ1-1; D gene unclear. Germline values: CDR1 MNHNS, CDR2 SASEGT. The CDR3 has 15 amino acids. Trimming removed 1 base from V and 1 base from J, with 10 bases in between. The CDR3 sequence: CASSEDRGPNTEAFF. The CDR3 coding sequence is TGTGCCAGCAGTGAAGATAGAGGACCGAACACTGAAGCTTTCTTT.

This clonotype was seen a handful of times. CDR3 nucleotide sequence: TGTGCCAGCAGTTTTCTTGACACCCCGGGGGGCTACACCTTC. Protein product: CASSFLDTPGGYTF. The chain has TRBV27 and TRBJ1-2; no reliable D call. CDR1 and CDR2 from the germline V gene are MNHEY and SMNVEV (reference sequence). The CDR3 sequence is 14 residues long. With 3 bases removed from V and 8 bases from J, the gap between germline ends came to 16 bases.

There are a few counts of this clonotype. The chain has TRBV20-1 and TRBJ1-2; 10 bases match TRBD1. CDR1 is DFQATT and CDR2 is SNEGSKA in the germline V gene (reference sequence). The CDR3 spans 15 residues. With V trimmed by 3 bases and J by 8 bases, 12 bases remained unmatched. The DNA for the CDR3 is TGCAGTGCTAGCCCAAGGACAGGGGGGGGCCTGGGCTACACCTTC. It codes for CSASPRTGGGLGYTF.

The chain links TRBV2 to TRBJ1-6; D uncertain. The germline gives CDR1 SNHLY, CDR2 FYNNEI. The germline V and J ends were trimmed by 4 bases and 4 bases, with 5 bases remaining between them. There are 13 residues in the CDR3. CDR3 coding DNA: TGTGCCAGCAGTGTACAGTATAATTCACCCCTCCACTTT. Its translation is CASSVQYNSPLHF.

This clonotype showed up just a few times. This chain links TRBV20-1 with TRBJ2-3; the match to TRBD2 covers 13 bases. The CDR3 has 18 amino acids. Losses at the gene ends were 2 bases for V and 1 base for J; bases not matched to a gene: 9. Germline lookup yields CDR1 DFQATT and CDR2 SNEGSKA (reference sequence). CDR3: CSARLTSGGTFGTDTQYF. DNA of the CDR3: TGCAGTGCTAGATTGACTAGCGGGGGGACCTTCGGCACAGATACGCAGTATTTT.

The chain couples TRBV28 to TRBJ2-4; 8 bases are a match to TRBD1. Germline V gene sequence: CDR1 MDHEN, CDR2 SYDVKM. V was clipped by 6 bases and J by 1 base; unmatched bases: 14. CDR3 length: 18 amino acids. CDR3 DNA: TGTGCCAGCAGCCTCACGACCACAGGGGGTTGGGCCAAAAACATTCAGTACTTC. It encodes CASSLTTTGGWAKNIQYF.

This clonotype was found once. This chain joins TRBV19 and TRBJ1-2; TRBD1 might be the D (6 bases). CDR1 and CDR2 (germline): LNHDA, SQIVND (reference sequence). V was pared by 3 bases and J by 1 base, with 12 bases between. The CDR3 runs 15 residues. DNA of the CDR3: TGTGCCAGTAGTATCACCCGGACAGATAACTATGGCTACACCTTC. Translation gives CASSITRTDNYGYTF.

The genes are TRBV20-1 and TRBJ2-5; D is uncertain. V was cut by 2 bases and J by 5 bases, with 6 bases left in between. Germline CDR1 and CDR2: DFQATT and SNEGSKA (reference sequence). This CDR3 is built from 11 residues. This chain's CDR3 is CSARWLETQYF. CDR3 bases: TGCAGTGCTAGATGGCTGGAGACCCAGTACTTC.

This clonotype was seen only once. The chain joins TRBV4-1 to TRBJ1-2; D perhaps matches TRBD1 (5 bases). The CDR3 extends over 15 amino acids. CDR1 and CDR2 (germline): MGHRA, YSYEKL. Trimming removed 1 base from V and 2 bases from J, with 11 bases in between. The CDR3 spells CASSQGVEGNYGYTF. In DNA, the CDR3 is TGCGCCAGCAGCCAAGGGGTAGAGGGGAACTATGGCTACACCTTC.

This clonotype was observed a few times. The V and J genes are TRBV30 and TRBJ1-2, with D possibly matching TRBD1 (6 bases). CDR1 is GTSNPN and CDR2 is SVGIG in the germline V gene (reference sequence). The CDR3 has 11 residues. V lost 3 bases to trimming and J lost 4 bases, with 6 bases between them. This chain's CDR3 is CAWRDSYGYTF. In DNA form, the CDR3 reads TGTGCCTGGAGGGACAGCTATGGCTACACCTTC.

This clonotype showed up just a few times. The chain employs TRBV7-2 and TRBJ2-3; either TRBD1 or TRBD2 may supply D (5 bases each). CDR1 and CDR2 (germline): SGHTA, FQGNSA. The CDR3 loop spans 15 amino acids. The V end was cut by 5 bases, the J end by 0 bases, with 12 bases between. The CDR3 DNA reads TGTGCCAGCAGCGCCTGGGACCGTAGCACAGATACGCAGTATTTT. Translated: CASSAWDRSTDTQYF.

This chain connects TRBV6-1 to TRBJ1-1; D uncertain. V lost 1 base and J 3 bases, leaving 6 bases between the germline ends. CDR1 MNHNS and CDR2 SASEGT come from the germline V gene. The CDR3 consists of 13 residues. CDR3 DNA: TGTGCCAGCAGTGAAGTCCGGGACACTGAAGCTTTCTTT. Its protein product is CASSEVRDTEAFF.

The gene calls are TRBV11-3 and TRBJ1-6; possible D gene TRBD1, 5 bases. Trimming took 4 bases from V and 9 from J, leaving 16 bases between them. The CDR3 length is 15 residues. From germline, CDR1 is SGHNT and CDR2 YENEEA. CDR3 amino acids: CASSSRGTSSSPLHF. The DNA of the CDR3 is TGTGCCAGCAGCTCCCGCGGGACGAGCAGTTCACCCCTCCACTTT.

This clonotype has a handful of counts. CDR3 protein: CASSQVGGAGELFF. The DNA for the CDR3 is TGTGCCAGCAGCCAAGTCGGGGGGGCCGGGGAGCTGTTTTTT. J is TRBJ2-2 and V is TRBV14, with 8 bases fitting TRBD2. CDR1 SGHDN and CDR2 FVKESK come from the germline V gene. This CDR3 spans 14 amino acids. V dropped 1 base and J dropped 6; count of bases not matched to a gene: 1.

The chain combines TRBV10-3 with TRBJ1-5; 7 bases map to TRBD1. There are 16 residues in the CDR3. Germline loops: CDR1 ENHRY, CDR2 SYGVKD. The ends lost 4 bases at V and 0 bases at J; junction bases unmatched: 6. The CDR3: CAISVDRDYSNQPQHF. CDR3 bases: TGTGCCATCAGTGTTGACAGGGATTATAGCAATCAGCCCCAGCATTTT.

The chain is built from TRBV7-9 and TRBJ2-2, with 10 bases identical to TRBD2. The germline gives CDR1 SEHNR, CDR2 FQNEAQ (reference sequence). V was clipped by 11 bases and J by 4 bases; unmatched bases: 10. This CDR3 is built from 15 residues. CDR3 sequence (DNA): TGTGCCGTAGGCCTCAAGCGGGAGGGCACCGGGGAGCTGTTTTTT. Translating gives CAVGLKREGTGELFF.

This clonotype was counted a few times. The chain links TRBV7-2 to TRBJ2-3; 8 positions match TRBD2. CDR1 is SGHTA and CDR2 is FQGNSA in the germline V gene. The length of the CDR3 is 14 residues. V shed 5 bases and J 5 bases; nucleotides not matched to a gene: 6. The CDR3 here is CASSPGGAQDTQYF. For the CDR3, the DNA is TGTGCCAGCAGCCCGGGGGGGGCCCAAGATACGCAGTATTTT.

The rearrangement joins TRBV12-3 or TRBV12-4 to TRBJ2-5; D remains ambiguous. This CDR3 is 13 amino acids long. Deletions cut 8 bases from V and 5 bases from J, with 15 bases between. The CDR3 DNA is TGTGCCAGCCCCCTACCGGGCAGTGAGACCCAGTACTTC. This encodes CASPLPGSETQYF.

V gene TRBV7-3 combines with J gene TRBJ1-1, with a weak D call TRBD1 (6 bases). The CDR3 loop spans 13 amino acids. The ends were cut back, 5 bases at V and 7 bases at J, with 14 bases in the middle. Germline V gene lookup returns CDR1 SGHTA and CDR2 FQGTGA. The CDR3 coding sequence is TGTGCCAGCAGCCCTCAGGGGCTGGTTGAAGCTTTCTTT. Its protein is CASSPQGLVEAFF.

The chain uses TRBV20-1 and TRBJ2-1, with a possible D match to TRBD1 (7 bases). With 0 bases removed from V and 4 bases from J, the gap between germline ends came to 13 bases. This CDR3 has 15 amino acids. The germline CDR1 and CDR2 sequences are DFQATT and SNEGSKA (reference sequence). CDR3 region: CSARDPAGGYNEQFF. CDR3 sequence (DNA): TGCAGTGCTAGAGATCCGGCAGGGGGGTACAATGAGCAGTTCTTC.